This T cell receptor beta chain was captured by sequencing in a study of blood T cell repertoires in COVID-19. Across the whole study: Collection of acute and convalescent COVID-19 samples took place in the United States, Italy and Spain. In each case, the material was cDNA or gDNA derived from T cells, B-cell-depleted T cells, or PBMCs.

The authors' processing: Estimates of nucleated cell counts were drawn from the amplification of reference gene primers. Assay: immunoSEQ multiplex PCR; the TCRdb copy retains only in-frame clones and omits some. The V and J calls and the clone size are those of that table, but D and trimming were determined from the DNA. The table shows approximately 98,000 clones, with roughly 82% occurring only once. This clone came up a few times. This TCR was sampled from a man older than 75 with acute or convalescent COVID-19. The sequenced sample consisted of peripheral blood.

The CDR3 is CASSYQGNNYEQYF. In DNA, the CDR3 is TGTGCCAGCTCATACCAGGGGAACAACTACGAGCAGTACTTC. J is TRBJ2-7 and V is TRBV18; TRBD1 might be the D (6 bases). Trimming took off 5 bases at V and 3 bases at J, with 14 bases between the two ends. Germline loops: CDR1 KGHSH, CDR2 LQKENI. CDR3 size: 14 residues.